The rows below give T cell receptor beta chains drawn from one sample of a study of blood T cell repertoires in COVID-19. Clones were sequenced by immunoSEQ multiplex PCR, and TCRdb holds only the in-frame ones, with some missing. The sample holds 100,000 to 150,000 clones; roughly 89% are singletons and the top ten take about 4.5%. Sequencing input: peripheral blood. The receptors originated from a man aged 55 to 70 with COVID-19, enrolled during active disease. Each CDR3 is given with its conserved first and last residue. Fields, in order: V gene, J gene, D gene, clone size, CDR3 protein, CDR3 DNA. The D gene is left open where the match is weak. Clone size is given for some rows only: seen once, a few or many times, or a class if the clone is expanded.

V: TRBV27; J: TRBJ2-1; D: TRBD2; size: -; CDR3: CASSLPSGGFDNEQFF; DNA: TGTGCCAGCAGTTTACCTAGCGGGGGATTTGACAATGAGCAGTTCTTC
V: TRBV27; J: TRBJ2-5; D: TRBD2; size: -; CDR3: CASRSDGSGLAGGSRETQYF; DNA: TGTGCCAGCAGATCGGACGGTTCGGGACTAGCGGGGGGCTCCAGGGAGACCCAGTACTTC
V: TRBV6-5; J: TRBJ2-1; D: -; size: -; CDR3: CASRTPADQFF; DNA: TGTGCCAGCAGAACCCCAGCGGACCAGTTCTTC
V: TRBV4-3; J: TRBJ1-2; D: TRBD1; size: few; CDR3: CASSQAVTGVPYGYTF; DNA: TGCGCCAGCAGCCAAGCGGTGACAGGGGTTCCCTATGGCTACACCTTC
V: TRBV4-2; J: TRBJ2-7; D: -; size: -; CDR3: CASSQEGGVGEQYF; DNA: TGTGCCAGCAGCCAAGAAGGCGGGGTTGGGGAGCAGTACTTC
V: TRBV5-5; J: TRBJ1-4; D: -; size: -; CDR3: CASSSARVATNEKLFF; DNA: TGTGCCAGCAGCTCCGCCCGAGTGGCAACTAATGAAAAACTGTTTTTT
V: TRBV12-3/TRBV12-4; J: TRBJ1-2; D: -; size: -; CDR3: CASSPRRGGYTF; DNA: TGTGCCAGCAGTCCAAGGAGGGGTGGCTACACCTTC
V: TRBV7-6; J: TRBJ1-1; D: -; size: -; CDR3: CASSLALTTGNTEAFF; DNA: TGTGCCAGCAGCTTAGCCCTAACGACGGGGAACACTGAAGCTTTCTTT
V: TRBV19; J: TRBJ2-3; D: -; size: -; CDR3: CASRALSRGTDTQYF; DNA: TGTGCCAGTAGGGCCCTCTCGCGGGGCACAGATACGCAGTATTTT
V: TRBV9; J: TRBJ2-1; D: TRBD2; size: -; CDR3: CASSVSGNYNEQFF; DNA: TGTGCCAGCAGCGTAAGCGGGAACTACAATGAGCAGTTCTTC
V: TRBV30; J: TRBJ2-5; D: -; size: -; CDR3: CAWISSAGVGKTQYF; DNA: TGTGCCTGGATTTCATCTGCCGGGGTAGGAAAGACCCAGTACTTC
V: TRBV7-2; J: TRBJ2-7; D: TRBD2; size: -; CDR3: CASSPSGTSSGEQYF; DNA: TGTGCCAGCAGTCCCTCCGGGACTAGCTCGGGCGAGCAGTACTTC
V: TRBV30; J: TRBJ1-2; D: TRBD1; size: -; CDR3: CAWSGGPGGGYGYTF; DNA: TGTGCCTGGAGTGGGGGTCCAGGGGGTGGGTATGGCTACACCTTC
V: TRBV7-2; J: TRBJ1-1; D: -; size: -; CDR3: CASSLDLRNTEAFF; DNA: TGTGCCAGCAGCTTAGACCTACGGAACACTGAAGCTTTCTTT
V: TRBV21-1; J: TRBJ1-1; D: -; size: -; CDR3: CASSKGPGSRMNTEAFF; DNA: TGTGCCAGCAGCAAAGGTCCAGGGTCGAGGATGAACACTGAAGCTTTCTTT
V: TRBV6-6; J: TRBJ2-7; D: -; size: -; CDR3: CASSYSAVTYEQYF; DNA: TGTGCCAGCAGTTACTCGGCAGTAACCTACGAGCAGTACTTC
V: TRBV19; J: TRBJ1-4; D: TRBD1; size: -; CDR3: CASRSTGSEKLFF; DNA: TGTGCCAGTAGGTCGACAGGGAGTGAAAAACTGTTTTTT
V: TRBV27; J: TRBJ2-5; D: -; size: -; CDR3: CASSYLEETQYF; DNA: TGTGCCAGCAGTTATTTAGAAGAGACCCAGTACTTC
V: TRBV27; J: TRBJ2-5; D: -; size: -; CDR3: CASRPVGPQETQYF; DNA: TGTGCCAGCAGACCCGTGGGGCCCCAAGAGACCCAGTACTTC
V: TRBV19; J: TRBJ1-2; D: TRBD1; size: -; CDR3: CASSTNRGGYTF; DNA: TGTGCCAGTAGTACCAACAGGGGAGGCTACACCTTC
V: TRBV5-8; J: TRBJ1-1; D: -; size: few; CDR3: CASSLVTGMNTEAFF; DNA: TGTGCCAGCAGCTTGGTGACGGGAATGAACACTGAAGCTTTCTTT
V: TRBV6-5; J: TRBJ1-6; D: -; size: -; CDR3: CASTGGDSPLHF; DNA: TGTGCCAGCACGGGTGGTGATTCACCCCTCCACTTT
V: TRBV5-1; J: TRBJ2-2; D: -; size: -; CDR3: CASSLGRIEAGELFF; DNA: TGCGCCAGCAGCTTGGGGCGAATTGAGGCCGGGGAGCTGTTTTTT
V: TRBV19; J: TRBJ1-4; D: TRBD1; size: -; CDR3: CASSTRQGREKLFF; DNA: TGTGCCAGTAGTACAAGACAGGGACGAGAAAAACTGTTTTTT